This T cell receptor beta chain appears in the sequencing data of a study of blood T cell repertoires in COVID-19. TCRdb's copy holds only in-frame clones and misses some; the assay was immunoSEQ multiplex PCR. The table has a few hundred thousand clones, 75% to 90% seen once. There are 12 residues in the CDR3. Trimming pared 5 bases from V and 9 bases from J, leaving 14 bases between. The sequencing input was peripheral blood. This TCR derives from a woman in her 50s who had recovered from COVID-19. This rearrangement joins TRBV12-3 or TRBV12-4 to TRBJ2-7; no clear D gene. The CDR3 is CASSITPRLQYF. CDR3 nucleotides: TGTGCCAGCAGTATCACCCCGAGGTTGCAGTACTTC.